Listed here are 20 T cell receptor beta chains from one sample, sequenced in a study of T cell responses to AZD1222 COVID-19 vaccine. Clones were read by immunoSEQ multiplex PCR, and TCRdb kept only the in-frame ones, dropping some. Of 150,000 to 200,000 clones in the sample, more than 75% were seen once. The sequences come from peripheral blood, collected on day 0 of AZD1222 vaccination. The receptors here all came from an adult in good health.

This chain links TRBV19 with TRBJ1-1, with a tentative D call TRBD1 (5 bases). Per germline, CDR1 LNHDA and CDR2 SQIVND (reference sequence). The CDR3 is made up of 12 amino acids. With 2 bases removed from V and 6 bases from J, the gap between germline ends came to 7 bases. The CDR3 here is CASSISRAEAFF. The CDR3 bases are TGTGCCAGTAGTATAAGCAGGGCTGAAGCTTTCTTT.

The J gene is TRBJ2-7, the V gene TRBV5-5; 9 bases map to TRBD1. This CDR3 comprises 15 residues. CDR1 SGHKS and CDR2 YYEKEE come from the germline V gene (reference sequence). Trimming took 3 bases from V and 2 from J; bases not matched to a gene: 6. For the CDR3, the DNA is TGTGCCAGCAGCTACCCGGGACAGGGAACCTACGAGCAGTACTTC. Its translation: CASSYPGQGTYEQYF.

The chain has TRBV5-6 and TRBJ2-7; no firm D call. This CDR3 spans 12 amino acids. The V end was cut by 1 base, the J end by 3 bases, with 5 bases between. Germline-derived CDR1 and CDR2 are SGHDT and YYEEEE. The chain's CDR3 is CASSLNDYEQYF. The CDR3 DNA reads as TGTGCCAGCAGCTTGAATGACTACGAGCAGTACTTC. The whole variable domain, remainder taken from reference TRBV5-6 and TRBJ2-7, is DAGVTQSPTHLIKTRGQQVTLRCSPKSGHDTVSWYQQALGQGPQFIFQYYEEEERQRGNFPDRFSGHQFPNYSSELNVNALLLGDSALYLCASSLNDYEQYFGPGTRLTVT.

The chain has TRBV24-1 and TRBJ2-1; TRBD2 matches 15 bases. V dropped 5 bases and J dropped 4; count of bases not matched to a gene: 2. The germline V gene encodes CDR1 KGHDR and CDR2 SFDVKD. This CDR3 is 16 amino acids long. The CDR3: CATSVGLAGGYNEQFF. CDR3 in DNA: TGTGCCACCAGTGTGGGACTAGCGGGAGGATACAATGAGCAGTTCTTC.

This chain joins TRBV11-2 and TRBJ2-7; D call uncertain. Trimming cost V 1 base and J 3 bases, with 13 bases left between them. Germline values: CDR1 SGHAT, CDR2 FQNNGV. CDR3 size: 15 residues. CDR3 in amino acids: CASSLAPDFGYEQYF. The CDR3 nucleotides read TGTGCCAGCAGCTTAGCTCCAGACTTTGGCTACGAGCAGTACTTC.

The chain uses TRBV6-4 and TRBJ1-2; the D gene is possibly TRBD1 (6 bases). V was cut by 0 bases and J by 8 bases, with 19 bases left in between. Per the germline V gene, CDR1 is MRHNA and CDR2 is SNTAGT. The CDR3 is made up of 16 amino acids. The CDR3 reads CASSDSFWGAPRGYTF. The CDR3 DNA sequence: TGTGCCAGCAGTGACTCGTTCTGGGGGGCGCCTCGCGGCTACACCTTC.

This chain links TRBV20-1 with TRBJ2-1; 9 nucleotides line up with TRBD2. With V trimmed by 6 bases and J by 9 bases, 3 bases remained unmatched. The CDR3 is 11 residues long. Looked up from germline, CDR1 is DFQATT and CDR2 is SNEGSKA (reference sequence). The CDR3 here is CSAVAGVEQFF. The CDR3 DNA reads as TGCAGTGCCGTAGCGGGAGTTGAGCAGTTCTTC.

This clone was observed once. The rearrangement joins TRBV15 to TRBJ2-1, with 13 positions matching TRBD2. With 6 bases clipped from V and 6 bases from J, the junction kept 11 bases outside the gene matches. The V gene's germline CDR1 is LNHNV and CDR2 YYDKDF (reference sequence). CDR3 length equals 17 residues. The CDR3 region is CATRIYGTSGKVNEQFF. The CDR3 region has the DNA TGTGCCACCAGGATATACGGGACTAGCGGGAAGGTCAATGAGCAGTTCTTC.

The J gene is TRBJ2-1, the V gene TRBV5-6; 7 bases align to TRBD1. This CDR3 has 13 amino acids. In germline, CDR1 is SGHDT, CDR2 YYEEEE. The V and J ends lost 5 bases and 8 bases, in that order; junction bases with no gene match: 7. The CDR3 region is CASRETGKHEQFF. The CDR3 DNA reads TGTGCCAGCAGGGAGACAGGGAAACATGAGCAGTTCTTC.

In DNA, the CDR3 is TGTGCCAGCAGTTTAACGACAGGGGGCACTGAAGCTTTCTTT. Encoded protein: CASSLTTGGTEAFF. V is TRBV27 and J is TRBJ1-1; TRBD1 agrees at 9 bases. The CDR3 consists of 14 residues. Germline loops: CDR1 MNHEY, CDR2 SMNVEV (reference sequence). V lost 2 bases to trimming and J lost 4 bases; unmatched junction nucleotides: 2.

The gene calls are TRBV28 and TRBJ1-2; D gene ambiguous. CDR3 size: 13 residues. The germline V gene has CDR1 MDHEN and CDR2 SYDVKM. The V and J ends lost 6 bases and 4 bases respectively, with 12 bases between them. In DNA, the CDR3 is TGTGCCAGCAGCCCCCTAAGCCTCTATGGCTACACCTTC. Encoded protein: CASSPLSLYGYTF.

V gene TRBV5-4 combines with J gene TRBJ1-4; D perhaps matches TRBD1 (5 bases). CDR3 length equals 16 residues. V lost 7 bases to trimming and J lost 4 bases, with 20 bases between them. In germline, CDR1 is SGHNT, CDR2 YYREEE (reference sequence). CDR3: CASGTKGKEVNEKLFF. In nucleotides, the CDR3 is TGTGCCAGCGGGACCAAGGGAAAGGAAGTTAATGAAAAACTGTTTTTT.

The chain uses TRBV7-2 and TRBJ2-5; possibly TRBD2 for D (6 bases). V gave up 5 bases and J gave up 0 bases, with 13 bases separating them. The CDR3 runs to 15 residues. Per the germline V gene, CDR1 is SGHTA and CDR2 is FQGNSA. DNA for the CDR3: TGTGCCAGCAGCCAGACTAGGTGGGACCAAGAGACCCAGTACTTC. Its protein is CASSQTRWDQETQYF.

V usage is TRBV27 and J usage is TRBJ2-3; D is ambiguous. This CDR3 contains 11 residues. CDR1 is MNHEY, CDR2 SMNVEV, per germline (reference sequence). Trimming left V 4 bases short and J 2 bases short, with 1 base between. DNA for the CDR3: TGTGCCAGCAGTTCCACAGATACGCAGTATTTT. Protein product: CASSSTDTQYF.

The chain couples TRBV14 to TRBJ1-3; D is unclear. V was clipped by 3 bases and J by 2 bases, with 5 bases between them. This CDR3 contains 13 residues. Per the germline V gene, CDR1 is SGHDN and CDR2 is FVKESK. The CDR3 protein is CASSQGPGNTIYF. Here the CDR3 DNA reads TGTGCCAGCAGCCAGGGCCCTGGAAACACCATATATTTT.

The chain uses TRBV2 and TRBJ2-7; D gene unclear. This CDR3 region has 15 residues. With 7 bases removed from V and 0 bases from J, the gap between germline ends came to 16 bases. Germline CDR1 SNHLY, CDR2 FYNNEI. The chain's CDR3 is CASTTDALSSYEQYF. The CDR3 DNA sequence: TGTGCCAGCACTACGGACGCGTTGAGCTCCTACGAGCAGTACTTC. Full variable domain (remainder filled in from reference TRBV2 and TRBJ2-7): EPEVTQTPSHQVTQMGQEVILRCVPISNHLYFYWYRQILGQKVEFLVSFYNNEISEKSEIFDDQFSVERPDGSNFTLKIRSTKLEDSAMYFCASTTDALSSYEQYFGPGTRLTVT.

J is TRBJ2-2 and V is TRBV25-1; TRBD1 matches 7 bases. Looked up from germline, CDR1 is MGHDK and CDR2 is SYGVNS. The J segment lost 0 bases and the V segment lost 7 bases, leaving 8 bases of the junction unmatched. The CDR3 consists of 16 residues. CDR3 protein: CASTNVGGANTGELFF. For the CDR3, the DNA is TGTGCCAGCACAAACGTAGGGGGCGCGAACACCGGGGAGCTGTTTTTT.

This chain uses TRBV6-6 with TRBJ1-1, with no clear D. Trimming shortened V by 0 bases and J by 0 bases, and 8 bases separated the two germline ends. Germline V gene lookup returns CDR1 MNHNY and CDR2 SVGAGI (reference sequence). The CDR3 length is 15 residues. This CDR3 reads CASSYSGSLNTEAFF. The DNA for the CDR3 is TGTGCCAGCAGTTACTCGGGCAGCCTGAACACTGAAGCTTTCTTT.

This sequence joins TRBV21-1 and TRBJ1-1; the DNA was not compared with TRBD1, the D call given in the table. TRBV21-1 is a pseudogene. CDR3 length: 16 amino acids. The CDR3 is CVSSKVGTARNTEAFF. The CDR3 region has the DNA TGTGTCAGCAGCAAAGTAGGGACAGCTAGGAACACTGAAGCTTTCTTT.

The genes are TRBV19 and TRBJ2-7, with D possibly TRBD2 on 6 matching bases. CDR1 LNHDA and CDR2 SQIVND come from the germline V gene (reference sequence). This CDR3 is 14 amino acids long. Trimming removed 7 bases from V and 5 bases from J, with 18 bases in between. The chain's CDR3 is CASKEGGGVDEQYF. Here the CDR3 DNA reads TGTGCCAGTAAGGAAGGCGGAGGGGTTGACGAGCAGTACTTC.